Below are 13 T cell receptor beta chains sequenced from a single sample in a study of cytomegalovirus exposure and HLA in healthy donors. Researchers ran the PCR with 60 Vbeta and 13 Jbeta primers. TCRdb's table, derived via immunoSEQ multiplex PCR, lists solely in-frame clones and lacks some. This sample carries roughly 200,000 clones, about 13% of them seen once, and the ten largest clones take approximately 8.4%. The material sequenced was PBMCs. The origin of the receptors is a man aged 50-59 years in good health and CMV-seropositive.

This chain links TRBV6-1 with TRBJ1-1, with 9 nucleotides matching TRBD1. V gave up 6 bases and J gave up 6 bases; unmatched junction bases: 11. CDR1 and CDR2 from the germline V gene are MNHNS and SASEGT. The CDR3 is made up of 15 amino acids. This chain's CDR3 is CASRGQGILYAEAFF. In DNA form, the CDR3 reads TGTGCCAGCAGGGGACAGGGAATATTGTACGCTGAAGCTTTCTTT.

The rearrangement uses TRBV6-1 and TRBJ1-5; 9 bases align to TRBD1. The V and J ends lost 4 bases and 6 bases, in that order; junction bases with no gene match: 4. Germline CDR1 MNHNS, CDR2 SASEGT. The CDR3 contains 14 residues. The DNA of the CDR3 is TGTGCCAGCAGTGGACAGGGGGTGGGTCAGCCCCAGCATTTT. It codes for CASSGQGVGQPQHF.

Sample share makes this clone medium-sized. The chain uses TRBV13 and TRBJ1-1; D is uncertain. The germline CDR1 and CDR2 sequences are PRHDT and FYEKMQ (reference sequence). The CDR3 length is 12 residues. Trimming shortened V by 6 bases and J by 4 bases, and 9 bases separated the two germline ends. CDR3: CASRIGSTEAFF. The CDR3 coding sequence is TGTGCCAGCAGGATTGGGAGCACTGAAGCTTTCTTT.

The chain has TRBV5-1 and TRBJ1-1; possibly TRBD1 for D (5 bases). The germline CDR1 and CDR2 sequences are SGHRS and YFSETQ. Deletions cut 10 bases from V and 1 base from J, with 14 bases between. The CDR3 consists of 13 residues. The CDR3: CASGQPPNTEAFF. CDR3 coding DNA: TGCGCCTCAGGGCAGCCGCCGAACACTGAAGCTTTCTTT.

There are a few counts of this clone. The V call is TRBV6-1, the J call TRBJ1-5, with 7 positions matching TRBD1. The CDR3 sequence is 16 residues long. Trimming took 4 bases from V and 2 from J; bases not matched to a gene: 8. Germline-derived CDR1 and CDR2 are MNHNS and SASEGT. Written as DNA, the CDR3 is TGTGCCAGCAGTGGGTGGACAGGCAGAGGCAATCAGCCCCAGCATTTT. Translating gives CASSGWTGRGNQPQHF.

This clone was picked up a small number of times. V and J are TRBV19 and TRBJ1-5; 8 nucleotides align to TRBD1. CDR3 length: 14 amino acids. Germline CDR1 LNHDA, CDR2 SQIVND (reference sequence). Germline trimming cut 6 bases from V and 4 bases from J; bases unmatched to any gene: 5. The CDR3 DNA is TGTGCCAGTAGGCGACAGGGGACGAATCAGCCCCAGCATTTT. This codes for CASRRQGTNQPQHF. Looking up the rest from reference TRBV19 and TRBJ1-5 gives the full variable domain: DGGITQSPKYLFRKEGQNVTLSCEQNLNHDAMYWYRQDPGQGLRLIYYSQIVNDFQKGDIAEGYSVSREKKESFPLTVTSAQKNPTAFYLCASRRQGTNQPQHFGDGTRLSIL.

This clone was seen a handful of times. The DNA of the CDR3 is TGCGCCAGCAGCGCTTACGGCTCTGGAAACACCATATATTTT. Amino acid sequence: CASSAYGSGNTIYF. V and J are TRBV5-1 and TRBJ1-3; D not resolved. With 4 bases removed from V and 0 bases from J, the gap between germline ends came to 8 bases. The CDR3 length is 14 residues. Germline V lookup: CDR1 SGHRS, CDR2 YFSETQ. The full variable domain, rest sourced from reference TRBV5-1 and TRBJ1-3, is KAGVTQTPRYLIKTRGQQVTLSCSPISGHRSVSWYQQTPGQGLQFLFEYFSETQRNKGNFPGRFSGRQFSNSRSEMNVSTLELGDSALYLCASSAYGSGNTIYFGEGSWLTVV.

The gene calls are TRBV29-1 and TRBJ2-1; maybe TRBD2 (6 bases). Germline CDR1 is SQVTM and CDR2 is ANQGSEA. Trimming removed 3 bases at V and 7 bases at J, with 22 bases between. This CDR3 has 16 amino acids. CDR3 protein: CSVERTGAKMGNEQFF. The CDR3 region has the DNA TGCAGCGTTGAGCGAACGGGAGCGAAAATGGGGAATGAGCAGTTCTTC.

The rearrangement uses TRBV9 and TRBJ2-1, with TRBD2 matching over 13 bases. The trim removed 4 bases at V and 15 bases at J, leaving 13 bases unmatched. From germline, CDR1 is SGDLS and CDR2 YYNGEE. The CDR3 totals 15 residues. For the CDR3, the DNA is TGTGCCAGCAGCCCAGACCCGGGACTAGCGGGGTCGGGGTTCTTC. Its translation: CASSPDPGLAGSGFF. The full variable domain, its missing parts supplied by reference TRBV9 and TRBJ2-1, is DSGVTQTPKHLITATGQRVTLRCSPRSGDLSVYWYQQSLDQGLQFLIQYYNGEERAKGNILERFSAQQFPDLHSELNLSSLELGDSALYFCASSPDPGLAGSGFFGPGTRLTVL.

The CDR3 is CASSLAGGGTGHYEQYF. The CDR3 nucleotides read TGCGCCAGCAGCTTGGCCGGCGGTGGGACAGGGCATTACGAGCAGTACTTC. The V gene is TRBV5-1, the J gene TRBJ2-7, with TRBD1 matching over 9 bases. Germline V gives CDR1 SGHRS, CDR2 YFSETQ. The CDR3 is 17 residues long. Trimming removed 0 bases from V and 4 bases from J; junction bases left unmatched: 11.

This clone was seen a handful of times. CDR3 region: CSVEGRGKFYEQYF. CDR3 nucleotide sequence: TGCAGCGTTGAAGGCAGGGGGAAGTTCTACGAGCAGTACTTC. J is TRBJ2-7 and V is TRBV29-1; TRBD1 agrees at 7 bases. Germline CDR1 and CDR2: SQVTM and ANQGSEA. Germline trimming cut 1 base from V and 3 bases from J; bases unmatched to any gene: 6. CDR3 length: 14 amino acids.

The chain uses TRBV7-6 and TRBJ1-6; 8 bases match TRBD1. With 3 bases clipped from V and 7 bases from J, the junction kept 5 bases outside the gene matches. There are 15 residues in the CDR3. CDR1 and CDR2 from the germline V gene are SGHVS and FNYEAQ. The CDR3 is CASSFGQGLNSPLHF. In DNA, the CDR3 is TGTGCCAGCAGCTTCGGACAGGGTCTAAATTCACCCCTCCACTTT.

The chain is built from TRBV4-1 and TRBJ2-3, with 8 bases that match TRBD2. The CDR3 sequence is 15 residues long. Germline CDR1 reads MGHRA; CDR2 reads YSYEKL. J lost 3 bases, V lost 1 base, and 3 bases had no gene match. The CDR3 DNA sequence: TGCGCCAGCAGCCAAGTAGTAGCGGGGACAGATACGCAGTATTTT. Its translation: CASSQVVAGTDTQYF.